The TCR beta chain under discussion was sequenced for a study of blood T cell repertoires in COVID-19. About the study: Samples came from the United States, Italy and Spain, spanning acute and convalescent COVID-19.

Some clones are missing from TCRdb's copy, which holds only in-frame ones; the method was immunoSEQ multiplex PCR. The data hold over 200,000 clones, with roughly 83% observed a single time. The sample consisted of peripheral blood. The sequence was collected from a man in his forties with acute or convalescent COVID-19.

This chain's CDR3 is CAGRAGGPETQYF. The DNA of the CDR3 is TGTGCCGGAAGAGCGGGAGGGCCGGAGACCCAGTACTTC. This chain connects TRBV7-9 to TRBJ2-5; 10 nucleotides match TRBD2. CDR1 and CDR2 (germline): SEHNR, FQNEAQ (reference sequence). V lost 11 bases to trimming and J lost 5 bases; unmatched junction nucleotides: 8. The CDR3 runs 13 residues. Full variable domain (rest looked up from reference TRBV7-9 and TRBJ2-5): DTGVSQNPRHKITKRGQNVTFRCDPISEHNRLYWYRQTLGQGPEFLTYFQNEAQLEKSRLLSDRFSAERPKGSFSTLEIQRTEQGDSAMYLCAGRAGGPETQYFGPGTRLLVL.